The 15 T cell receptor beta chains presented below share a single source sample, sequenced in a study of T-cell reconstitution after alpha-beta-depleted transplantation in children. Using unique molecular identifiers, the investigators prepared the TCRbeta library. MiXCR, applied by TCRdb to the PCR reads, yields one record per CDR3 protein. The table includes fewer than 450,000 distinct CDR3 sequences, roughly 17% detected once. The starting material was PBMCs, mostly from graft donor cells, obtained 360 days after TCRalphabeta/CD19-depleted stem cell transplant. The receptors were gathered from a male patient aged 2 to 9 who had a stem cell transplant for acute lymphoblastic leukemia, so the T cells may come from the graft donor.

The chain joins TRBV15 to TRBJ1-6; no clear D gene. Per the germline V gene, CDR1 is LNHNV and CDR2 is YYDKDF (reference sequence). V was trimmed by 5 bases and J by 10 bases, leaving 12 bases between them. The CDR3 covers 13 residues. CDR3 nucleotide sequence: TGTGCCACCAGCCCGGGCCAAGGATCACCCCTCCACTTT. Protein product: CATSPGQGSPLHF.

This clonotype was detected only a few times. The chain employs TRBV7-9 and TRBJ2-7, with 7 nucleotides matching TRBD1. The CDR3 sequence is 13 residues long. Losses at the gene ends were 4 bases for V and 11 bases for J; bases not matched to a gene: 11. Germline V lookup: CDR1 SEHNR, CDR2 FQNEAQ (reference sequence). CDR3 bases: TGTGCCAGCAGCTACATAGACAGGGACGGGGAGTACTTC. The encoded protein is CASSYIDRDGEYF.

V and J are TRBV5-1 and TRBJ2-7; TRBD1 aligns across 10 bases. Germline-derived CDR1 and CDR2 are SGHRS and YFSETQ. CDR3 size: 15 residues. The ends lost 4 bases at V and 5 bases at J; junction bases unmatched: 9. The CDR3 nucleotides read TGCGCCAGCAGCCACCCCGGGACAGGGGTCCACGAGCAGTACTTC. This translates into CASSHPGTGVHEQYF. The complete variable domain, with remaining parts taken from reference TRBV5-1 and TRBJ2-7, reads KAGVTQTPRYLIKTRGQQVTLSCSPISGHRSVSWYQQTPGQGLQFLFEYFSETQRNKGNFPGRFSGRQFSNSRSEMNVSTLELGDSALYLCASSHPGTGVHEQYFGPGTRLTVT.

The V call is TRBV20-1, the J call TRBJ2-1; TRBD2 agrees at 9 bases. The CDR3 totals 16 residues. Looked up from germline, CDR1 is DFQATT and CDR2 is SNEGSKA (reference sequence). Trimming took 6 bases from V and 4 from J; bases not matched to a gene: 13. The CDR3 DNA follows: TGCAGTGCCAGACGAGGGACTAGCCCATTTTACAATGAGCAGTTCTTC. Translation gives CSARRGTSPFYNEQFF.

The rearrangement joins TRBV5-1 to TRBJ2-5; 10 bases map to TRBD1. V shed 2 bases, J shed 7 bases, and the junction held 2 bases outside the gene matches. This CDR3 has 13 residues. Germline V gene lookup returns CDR1 SGHRS and CDR2 YFSETQ. The CDR3 DNA reads as TGCGCCAGCAGCTTCGGACAGGGGGGGACCCAGTACTTC. This sequence encodes CASSFGQGGTQYF. Together with reference TRBV5-1 and TRBJ2-5, the CDR3 gives the full variable domain: KAGVTQTPRYLIKTRGQQVTLSCSPISGHRSVSWYQQTPGQGLQFLFEYFSETQRNKGNFPGRFSGRQFSNSRSEMNVSTLELGDSALYLCASSFGQGGTQYFGPGTRLLVL.

This clonotype was picked up a small number of times. The rearrangement links TRBV12-3 or TRBV12-4 to TRBJ1-5; D not resolved. The ends were cut back, 2 bases at V and 2 bases at J, with 10 bases in the middle. This CDR3 contains 15 residues. CDR3 in amino acids: CASSLLPGGNQPQHF. The CDR3 DNA follows: TGTGCCAGCAGTTTATTGCCCGGGGGCAATCAGCCCCAGCATTTT.

V and J are TRBV5-7 and TRBJ2-1, with TRBD1 matching over 7 bases. TRBV5-7 is identified as an open reading frame with a role that is uncertain. V shed 7 bases, J shed 7 bases, and the junction held 17 bases outside the gene matches. The CDR3 length is 16 residues. CDR3 bases: TGTGCCAGCCTTAGCCCCCAGGGGGTCTATGGGAATGAGCAGTTCTTC. Translating it yields CASLSPQGVYGNEQFF.

The chain combines TRBV4-3 with TRBJ2-2; possibly TRBD2 for D (5 bases). Germline V gene lookup returns CDR1 LGHNA and CDR2 YSLEER. The V end lost 0 bases, the J end lost 6 bases, and 11 bases lay between the germline ends. CDR3 length equals 15 residues. The CDR3 region is CASSQDPAGPGELFF. The CDR3, as DNA: TGCGCCAGCAGCCAAGATCCTGCGGGTCCCGGGGAGCTGTTTTTT.

The rearrangement links TRBV27 to TRBJ2-7; TRBD1 matches 10 bases. This CDR3 spans 15 amino acids. CDR1 and CDR2 from the germline V gene are MNHEY and SMNVEV (reference sequence). After removal of 6 bases from V and 5 bases from J, the junction contained 10 bases not matched to a gene. The CDR3 region has the DNA TGTGCCAGCAGCCGTACGGGGACAGGGGTCCACGAGCAGTACTTC. As protein: CASSRTGTGVHEQYF.

The chain combines TRBV20-1 with TRBJ2-2; D is perhaps TRBD1 (6 bases). Germline lookup yields CDR1 DFQATT and CDR2 SNEGSKA (reference sequence). The CDR3 spans 18 residues. V lost 0 bases to trimming and J lost 4 bases, with 21 bases between them. DNA of the CDR3: TGCAGTGCTAGAGATTCCCCAGGACAGCGCAAGGTCACCGGGGAGCTGTTTTTT. Its protein is CSARDSPGQRKVTGELFF.

The chain recombines TRBV4-3 with TRBJ2-3, with 13 bases fitting TRBD2. The ends lost 1 base at V and 5 bases at J; junction bases unmatched: 3. This CDR3 spans 16 amino acids. Germline CDR1 and CDR2: LGHNA and YSLEER. The CDR3, as DNA: TGCGCCAGCAGCCAAGGGACTAGCGGGAGAGGAGATACGCAGTATTTT. Protein sequence: CASSQGTSGRGDTQYF.

A few counts support this clonotype. The V call is TRBV20-1, the J call TRBJ1-2, with 7 bases fitting TRBD1. CDR1 DFQATT and CDR2 SNEGSKA come from the germline V gene (reference sequence). The CDR3 loop spans 14 amino acids. V lost 6 bases to trimming and J lost 4 bases; unmatched junction nucleotides: 11. The CDR3 region has the DNA TGCAGTGCCTTCGACAGGGTTGTCTCCTATGGCTACACCTTC. It encodes CSAFDRVVSYGYTF.

The chain carries TRBV11-2 and TRBJ1-5; D gene uncertain. The CDR3 covers 14 residues. Trimming shortened V by 4 bases and J by 5 bases, and 12 bases separated the two germline ends. Germline V gene data show CDR1 as SGHAT and CDR2 as FQNNGV. CDR3 sequence (DNA): TGTGCCAGCAGCTCGACCCCGCAAGATCAGCCCCAGCATTTT. Translated: CASSSTPQDQPQHF.

The CDR3 bases are TGTGCCAGCAGTTACCAATCGACTAGCCTGATATACACCGGGGAGCTGTTTTTT. This translates into CASSYQSTSLIYTGELFF. This rearrangement joins TRBV6-5 to TRBJ2-2, with 7 bases identical to TRBD2. J gave up 3 bases and V 2 bases, and 12 bases lay outside the gene matches. CDR1 and CDR2 from the germline V gene are MNHEY and SVGAGI. The CDR3 is 18 residues long.

This chain links TRBV4-3 with TRBJ2-2, with D maybe TRBD1 (5 bases). The V end was cut by 0 bases, the J end by 0 bases, with 20 bases between. This CDR3 is built from 20 residues. Germline V lookup: CDR1 LGHNA, CDR2 YSLEER. The CDR3 protein is CASSQDLSRSRESNTGELFF. For the CDR3, the DNA is TGCGCCAGCAGCCAAGATCTAAGTAGATCCAGGGAATCGAACACCGGGGAGCTGTTTTTT.